This T cell receptor (beta chain) was sequenced for a study of T cell repertoires in cytomegalovirus infection. About the research overall: A matching HLA type, together with CMV infection, was signaled by public TCR beta signatures. Study results and limitations: Summed frequency of shared TCR beta families picked out CMV carriers who also had the relevant HLA. The ex vivo response showed dominance by HLA-C-restricted CMV-specific TCR beta clonotypes.

In regard to this clonotype: The antigen is not known.

MiXCR was run by TCRdb on the reads, yielding one entry per CDR3 protein. The data hold 900,000 to 950,000 distinct CDR3 sequences, with around 32% observed a single time. Germline loops: CDR1 SGDLS, CDR2 YYNGEE. With 3 bases clipped from V and 9 bases from J, the junction kept 11 bases outside the gene matches. CDR3 length: 14 amino acids. The chain carries TRBV9 and TRBJ1-1; the match to TRBD1 covers 7 bases. The source is a human donor in good health (CMV status not recorded). Some clones in this sample may be carry-over from other donors' samples. The sample consisted of cultured CD8+ T cells from PBMCs, taken from culture after CMV antigen stimulation. The CDR3 DNA sequence: TGTGCCAGCAGCGGCTCGGCGACAGGGATTCAAGCTTTCTTT. This gives the protein CASSGSATGIQAFF.